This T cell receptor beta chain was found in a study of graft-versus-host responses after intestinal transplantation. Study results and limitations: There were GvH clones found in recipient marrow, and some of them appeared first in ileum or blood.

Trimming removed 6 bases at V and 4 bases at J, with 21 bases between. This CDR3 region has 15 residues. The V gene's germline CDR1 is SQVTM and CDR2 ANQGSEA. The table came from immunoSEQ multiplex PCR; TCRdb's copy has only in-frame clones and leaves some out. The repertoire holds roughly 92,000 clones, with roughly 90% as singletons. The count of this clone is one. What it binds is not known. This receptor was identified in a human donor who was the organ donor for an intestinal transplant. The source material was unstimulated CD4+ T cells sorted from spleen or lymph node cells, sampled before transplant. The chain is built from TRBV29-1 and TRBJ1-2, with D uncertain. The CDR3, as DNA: TGCAGCGTGTCGGTGGGGAGACCTCCGGGCTATGGCTACACCTTC. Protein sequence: CSVSVGRPPGYGYTF.